This entry lists 5 T cell receptor beta chains sequenced from one sample in a study of cytomegalovirus exposure and HLA in healthy donors. Here immunoSEQ multiplex PCR was the method, and the copy in TCRdb shows in-frame clones only, minus some. The profile shows under 200,000 clones, 95% to 96% of them singletons. Sequences were obtained from PBMCs. The receptor source for this set is a woman younger than 35 in good health and CMV-seronegative.

This clone was counted a single time. The J gene is TRBJ1-1, the V gene TRBV5-6; no definite D call. The CDR3 is made up of 12 amino acids. The V and J ends lost 4 bases and 7 bases respectively, with 11 bases between them. CDR1 is SGHDT and CDR2 is YYEEEE in the germline V gene. The CDR3 protein is CASSTSPNEAFF. DNA for the CDR3: TGTGCCAGCAGCACTTCCCCAAATGAAGCTTTCTTT.

This clone appeared a few times. J is TRBJ1-6 and V is TRBV18; a possible D gene is TRBD1 (6 bases). Trimming shortened V by 0 bases and J by 9 bases, and 9 bases separated the two germline ends. Germline-derived CDR1 and CDR2 are KGHSH and LQKENI. The CDR3 totals 14 residues. CDR3 sequence: CASSPPGGGSPLHF. The CDR3 region has the DNA TGTGCCAGCTCACCACCAGGGGGTGGTTCACCCCTCCACTTT.

The gene calls are TRBV30 and TRBJ2-2; a possible D gene is TRBD2 (5 bases). The CDR3 contains 14 residues. V shed 5 bases and J shed 3 bases, with 13 bases lying between them. The germline CDR1 and CDR2 sequences are GTSNPN and SVGIG (reference sequence). The CDR3 spells CAWEQTKDTGELFF. The CDR3 coding sequence is TGTGCCTGGGAACAGACTAAAGACACCGGGGAGCTGTTTTTT.

The V and J genes are TRBV7-9 and TRBJ1-1, with 10 bases that match TRBD1. The junction had 7 bases not matched to a gene; V was cut back by 1 base and J by 5 bases. The CDR3 is 16 residues long. CDR1 and CDR2 from the germline V gene are SEHNR and FQNEAQ (reference sequence). CDR3 DNA sequence: TGTGCCAGCAGCTTAGTTGGGGACAGGGGATCGACTGAAGCTTTCTTT. Its protein is CASSLVGDRGSTEAFF.

The chain recombines TRBV18 with TRBJ2-7; TRBD1 might be the D (5 bases). Germline V gene sequence: CDR1 KGHSH, CDR2 LQKENI. V lost 0 bases and J 0 bases, leaving 12 bases between the germline ends. This CDR3 has 16 residues. The CDR3 nucleotides read TGTGCCAGCTCACCACCAGTTTTCAGGGACTCCTACGAGCAGTACTTC. Translated, it gives CASSPPVFRDSYEQYF.